This T cell receptor beta chain was obtained from a study of T cells in localized non-small cell lung cancer. Libraries were prepared by immunoSEQ multiplex PCR; TCRdb keeps only in-frame clonotypes and omits some of them. The table has roughly 23,000 clones, about 88% seen once; the top ten hold about 14%. This clone appeared a single time. The CDR3 consists of 15 residues. Germline lookup yields CDR1 SGHAT and CDR2 FQNNGV. The germline V and J ends were trimmed by 0 bases and 3 bases, with 9 bases remaining between them. The specimen comprised peripheral blood, sampled before any cancer treatment. The chain combines TRBV11-2 with TRBJ1-5; D unresolved. This clonotype was sampled from an older male donor with stage I lung adenocarcinoma. DNA for the CDR3: TGTGCCAGCAGCTTAGATGGCCAGATCAATCAGCCCCAGCATTTT. Translated, it gives CASSLDGQINQPQHF.